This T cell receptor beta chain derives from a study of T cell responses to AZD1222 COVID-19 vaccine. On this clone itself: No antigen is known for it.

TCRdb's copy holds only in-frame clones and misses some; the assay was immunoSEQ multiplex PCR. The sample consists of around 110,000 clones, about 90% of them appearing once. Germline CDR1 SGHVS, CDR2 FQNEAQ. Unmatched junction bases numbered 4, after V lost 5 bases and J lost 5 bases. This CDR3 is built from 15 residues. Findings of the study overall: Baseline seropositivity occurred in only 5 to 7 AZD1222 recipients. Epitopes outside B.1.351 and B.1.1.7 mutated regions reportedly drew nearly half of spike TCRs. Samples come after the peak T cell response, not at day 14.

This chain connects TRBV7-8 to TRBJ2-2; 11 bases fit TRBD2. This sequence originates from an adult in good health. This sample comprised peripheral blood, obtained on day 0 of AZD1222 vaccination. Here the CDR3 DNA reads TGTGCCAGCAGCCCAAGACTAGCGGGGACCGGGGAGCTGTTTTTT. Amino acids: CASSPRLAGTGELFF. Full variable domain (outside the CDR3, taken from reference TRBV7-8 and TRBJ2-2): GAGVSQSPRYKVAKRGQDVALRCDPISGHVSLFWYQQALGQGPEFLTYFQNEAQLDKSGLPSDRFFAERPEGSVSTLKIQRTQQEDSAVYLCASSPRLAGTGELFFGEGSRLTVL.